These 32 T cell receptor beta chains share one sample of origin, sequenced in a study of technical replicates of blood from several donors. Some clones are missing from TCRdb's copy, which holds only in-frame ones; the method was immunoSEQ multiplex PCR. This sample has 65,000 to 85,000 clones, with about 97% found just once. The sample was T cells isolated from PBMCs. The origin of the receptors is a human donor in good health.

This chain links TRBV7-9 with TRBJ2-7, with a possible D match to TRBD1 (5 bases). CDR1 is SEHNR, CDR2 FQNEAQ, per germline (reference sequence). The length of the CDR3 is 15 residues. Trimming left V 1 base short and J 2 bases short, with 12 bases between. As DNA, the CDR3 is TGTGCCAGCAGCTTAGGGGTGGCGACAGCCTACGAGCAGTACTTC. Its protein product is CASSLGVATAYEQYF.

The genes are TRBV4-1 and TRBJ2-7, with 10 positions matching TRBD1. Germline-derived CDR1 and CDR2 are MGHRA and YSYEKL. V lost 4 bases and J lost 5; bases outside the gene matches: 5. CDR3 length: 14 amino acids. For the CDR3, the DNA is TGCGCCAGCAGCCTTTTAGACAGGGGGCACGAGCAGTACTTC. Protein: CASSLLDRGHEQYF.

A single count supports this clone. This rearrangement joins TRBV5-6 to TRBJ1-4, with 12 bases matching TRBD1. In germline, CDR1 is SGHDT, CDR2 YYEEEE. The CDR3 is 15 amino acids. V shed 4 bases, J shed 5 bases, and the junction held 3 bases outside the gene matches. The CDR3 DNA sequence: TGTGCCAGCAGCGGCGGGACAGGGGGCAATGAAAAACTGTTTTTT. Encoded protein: CASSGGTGGNEKLFF.

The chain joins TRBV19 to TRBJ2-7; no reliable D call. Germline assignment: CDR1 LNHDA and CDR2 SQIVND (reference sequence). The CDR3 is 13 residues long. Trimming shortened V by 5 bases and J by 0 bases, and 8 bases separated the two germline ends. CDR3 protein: CASSAHNSYEQYF. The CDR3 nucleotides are TGTGCCAGTAGTGCCCACAACTCCTACGAGCAGTACTTC.

CDR3 region: CASSQVASGTKYEQYF. CDR3 DNA: TGCGCCAGCAGCCAAGTGGCTAGCGGGACCAAGTACGAGCAGTACTTC. This chain connects TRBV4-1 to TRBJ2-7; 9 positions agree with TRBD2. This CDR3 has 16 amino acids. V trimming: 1 base; J trimming: 4 bases; junction bases outside the gene matches: 8. The germline gives CDR1 MGHRA, CDR2 YSYEKL.

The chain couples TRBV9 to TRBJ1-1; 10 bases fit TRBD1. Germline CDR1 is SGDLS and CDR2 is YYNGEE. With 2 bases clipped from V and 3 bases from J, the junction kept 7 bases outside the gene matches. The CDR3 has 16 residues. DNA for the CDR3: TGTGCCAGCAGCGTCTCCGGGACAGGGGTTGACACTGAAGCTTTCTTT. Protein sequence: CASSVSGTGVDTEAFF.

The CDR3 loop is CAASQGVSTGELFF. CDR3 bases: TGTGCCGCCTCCCAGGGGGTGAGCACCGGGGAGCTGTTTTTT. V is TRBV9 and J is TRBJ2-2, with 7 bases fitting TRBD1. The CDR3 has 14 amino acids. With 10 bases clipped from V and 4 bases from J, the junction kept 10 bases outside the gene matches. Germline V gives CDR1 SGDLS, CDR2 YYNGEE.

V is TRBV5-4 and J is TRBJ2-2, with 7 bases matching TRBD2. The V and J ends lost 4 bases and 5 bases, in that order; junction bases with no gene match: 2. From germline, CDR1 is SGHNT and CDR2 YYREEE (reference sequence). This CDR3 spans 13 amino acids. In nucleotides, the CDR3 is TGTGCCAGCAGCCTCGGGGGGACCGGGGAGCTGTTTTTT. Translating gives CASSLGGTGELFF.

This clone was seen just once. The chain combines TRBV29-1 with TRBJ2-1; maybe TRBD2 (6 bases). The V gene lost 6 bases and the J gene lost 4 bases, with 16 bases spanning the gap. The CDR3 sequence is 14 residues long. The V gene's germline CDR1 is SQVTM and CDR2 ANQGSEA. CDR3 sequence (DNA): TGCAGCGTAGCGGGCCTATTGGAGTACAATGAGCAGTTCTTC. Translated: CSVAGLLEYNEQFF.

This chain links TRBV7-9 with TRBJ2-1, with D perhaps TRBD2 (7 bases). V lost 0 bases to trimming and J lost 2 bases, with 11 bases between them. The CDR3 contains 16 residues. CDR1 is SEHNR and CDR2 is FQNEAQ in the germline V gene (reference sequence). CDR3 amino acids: CASSLASGGPYNEQFF. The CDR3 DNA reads TGTGCCAGCAGCTTAGCATCGGGGGGCCCCTACAATGAGCAGTTCTTC.

CDR3 amino acids: CASSEAGTASYGYTF. CDR3 DNA sequence: TGTGCCAGCAGTGAAGCCGGGACAGCCTCCTATGGCTACACCTTC. The chain combines TRBV6-1 with TRBJ1-2; 7 bases are shared with TRBD1. V was clipped by 0 bases and J by 4 bases; unmatched bases: 5. Germline V gene sequence: CDR1 MNHNS, CDR2 SASEGT. The CDR3 has 15 residues.

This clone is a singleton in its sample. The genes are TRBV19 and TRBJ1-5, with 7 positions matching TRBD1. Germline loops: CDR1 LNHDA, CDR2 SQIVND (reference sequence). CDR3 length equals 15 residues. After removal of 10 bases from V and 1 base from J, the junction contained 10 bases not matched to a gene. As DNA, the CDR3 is TGTGCCACTCGACAGGGACGGGACAGCAATCAGCCCCAGCATTTT. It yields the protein CATRQGRDSNQPQHF.

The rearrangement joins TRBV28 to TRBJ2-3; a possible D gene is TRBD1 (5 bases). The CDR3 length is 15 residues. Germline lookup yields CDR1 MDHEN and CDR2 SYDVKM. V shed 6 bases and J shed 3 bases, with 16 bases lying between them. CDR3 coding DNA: TGTGCCAGCAGCCTTCAGGGTTTGGGGACAGATACGCAGTATTTT. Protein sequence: CASSLQGLGTDTQYF.

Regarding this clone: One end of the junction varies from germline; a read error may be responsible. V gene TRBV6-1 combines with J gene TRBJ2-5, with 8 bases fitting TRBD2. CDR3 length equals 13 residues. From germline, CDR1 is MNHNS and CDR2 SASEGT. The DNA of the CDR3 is TGCCTGATCGGAGCGGGGGCACAAGAGACCCAGTACTTC. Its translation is CLIGAGAQETQYF.

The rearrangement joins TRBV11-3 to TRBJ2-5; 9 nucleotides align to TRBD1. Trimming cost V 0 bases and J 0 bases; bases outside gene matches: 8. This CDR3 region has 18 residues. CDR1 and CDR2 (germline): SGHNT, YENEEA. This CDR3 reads CASSLDGTGSAYQETQYF. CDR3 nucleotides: TGTGCCAGCAGCTTAGATGGGACAGGGTCAGCCTACCAAGAGACCCAGTACTTC.

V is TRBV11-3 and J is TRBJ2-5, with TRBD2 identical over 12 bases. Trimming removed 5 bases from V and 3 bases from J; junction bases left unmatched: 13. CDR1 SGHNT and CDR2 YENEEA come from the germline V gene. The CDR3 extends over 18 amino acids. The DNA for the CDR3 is TGTGCCAGCAGCCTACCCTCACTAGCGGGGGGTCCTGAAGAGACCCAGTACTTC. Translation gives CASSLPSLAGGPEETQYF.

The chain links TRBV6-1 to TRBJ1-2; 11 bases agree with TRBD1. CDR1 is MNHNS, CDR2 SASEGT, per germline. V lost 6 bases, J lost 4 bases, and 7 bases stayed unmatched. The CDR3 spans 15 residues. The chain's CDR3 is CASSPGTGGVYGYTF. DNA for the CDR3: TGTGCCAGCAGCCCCGGGACAGGGGGGGTCTATGGCTACACCTTC.

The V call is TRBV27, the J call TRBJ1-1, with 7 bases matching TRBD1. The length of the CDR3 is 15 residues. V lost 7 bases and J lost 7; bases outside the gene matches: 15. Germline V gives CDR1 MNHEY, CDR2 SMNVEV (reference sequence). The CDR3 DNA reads TGTGCCAGCAACCCCACCCGGGACAGTCCTCTTGAAGCTTTCTTT. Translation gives CASNPTRDSPLEAFF.

CDR3 sequence: CASQGLGYYNEQFF. DNA for the CDR3: TGTGCCAGCCAAGGACTAGGATACTACAATGAGCAGTTCTTC. V usage is TRBV6-5 and J usage is TRBJ2-1; 7 bases are a match to TRBD2. The V segment lost 8 bases and the J segment 3 bases; nucleotides outside the gene matches: 7. This CDR3 region has 14 residues. Germline-derived CDR1 and CDR2 are MNHEY and SVGAGI.

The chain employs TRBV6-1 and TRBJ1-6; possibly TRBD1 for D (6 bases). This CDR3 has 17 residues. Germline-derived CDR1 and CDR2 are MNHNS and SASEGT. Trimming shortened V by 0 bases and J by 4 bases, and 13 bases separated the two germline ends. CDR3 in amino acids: CASSEAHIGGYNSPLHF. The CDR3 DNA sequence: TGTGCCAGCAGTGAAGCGCATATAGGGGGATATAATTCACCCCTCCACTTT.

The CDR3, as DNA: TGTGCCAGCATAGCGGGTACCTACAATGAGCAGTTCTTC. Amino acids: CASIAGTYNEQFF. V gene TRBV2 combines with J gene TRBJ2-1, with 7 bases fitting TRBD2. The J segment lost 2 bases and the V segment lost 7 bases, leaving 2 bases of the junction unmatched. The CDR3 is 13 residues long. Germline CDR1 reads SNHLY; CDR2 reads FYNNEI.

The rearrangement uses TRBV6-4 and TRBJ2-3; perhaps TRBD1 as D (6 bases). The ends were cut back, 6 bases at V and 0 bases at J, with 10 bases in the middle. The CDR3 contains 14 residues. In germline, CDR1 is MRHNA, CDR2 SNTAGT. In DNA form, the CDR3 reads TGTGCCAGCAGCCAGGGGTTAAGCACAGATACGCAGTATTTT. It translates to CASSQGLSTDTQYF.

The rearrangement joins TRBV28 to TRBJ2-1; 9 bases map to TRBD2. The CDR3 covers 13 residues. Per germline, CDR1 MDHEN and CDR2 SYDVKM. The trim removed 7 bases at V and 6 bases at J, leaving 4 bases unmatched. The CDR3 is CASKAGGPNEQFF. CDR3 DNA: TGTGCCAGCAAAGCGGGAGGTCCCAATGAGCAGTTCTTC.

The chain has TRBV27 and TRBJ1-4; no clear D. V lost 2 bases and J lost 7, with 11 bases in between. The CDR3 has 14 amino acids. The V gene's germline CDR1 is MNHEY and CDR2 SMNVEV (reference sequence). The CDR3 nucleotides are TGTGCCAGCAGTTTAAATGCGGTCAGTGAAAAACTGTTTTTT. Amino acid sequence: CASSLNAVSEKLFF. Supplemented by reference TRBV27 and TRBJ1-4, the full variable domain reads EAQVTQNPRYLITVTGKKLTVTCSQNMNHEYMSWYRQDPGLGLRQIYYSMNVEVTDKGDVPEGYKVSRKEKRNFPLILESPSPNQTSLYFCASSLNAVSEKLFFGSGTQLSVL.

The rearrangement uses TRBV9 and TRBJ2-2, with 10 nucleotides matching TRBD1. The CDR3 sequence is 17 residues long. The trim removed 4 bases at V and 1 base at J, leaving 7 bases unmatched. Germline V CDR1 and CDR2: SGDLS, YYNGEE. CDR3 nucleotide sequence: TGTGCCAGCAGCCCCCACGACAGGGGGCAGAACACCGGGGAGCTGTTTTTT. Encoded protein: CASSPHDRGQNTGELFF.

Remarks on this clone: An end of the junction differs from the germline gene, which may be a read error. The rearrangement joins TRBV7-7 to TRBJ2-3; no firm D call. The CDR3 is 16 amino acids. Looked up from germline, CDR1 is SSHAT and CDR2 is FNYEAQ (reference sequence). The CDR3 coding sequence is TGTGCTAGCAGCTTGGGTTTGACTTCCCACACAGATACGCAGTATTTT. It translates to CASSLGLTSHTDTQYF.

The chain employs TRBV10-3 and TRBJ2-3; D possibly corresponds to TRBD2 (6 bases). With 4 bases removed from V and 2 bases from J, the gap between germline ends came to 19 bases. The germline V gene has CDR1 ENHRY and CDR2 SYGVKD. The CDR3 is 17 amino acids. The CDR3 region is CAISGGRTNNPTDTQYF. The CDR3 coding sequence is TGTGCCATCAGTGGGGGGAGGACAAATAACCCCACAGATACGCAGTATTTT.

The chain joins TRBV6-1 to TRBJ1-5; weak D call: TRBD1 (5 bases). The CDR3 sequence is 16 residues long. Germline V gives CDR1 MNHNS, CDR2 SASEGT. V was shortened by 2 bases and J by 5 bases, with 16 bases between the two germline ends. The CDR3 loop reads CASSEIRGVSDQPQHF. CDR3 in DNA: TGTGCCAGCAGTGAAATTCGGGGGGTTTCAGATCAGCCCCAGCATTTT.

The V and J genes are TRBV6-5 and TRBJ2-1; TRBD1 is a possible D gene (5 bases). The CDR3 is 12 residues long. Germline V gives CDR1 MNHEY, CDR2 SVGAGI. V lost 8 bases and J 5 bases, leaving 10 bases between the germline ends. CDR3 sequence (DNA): TGTGCCAGCGGGGCCGGAGACAATGAGCAGTTCTTC. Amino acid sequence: CASGAGDNEQFF.

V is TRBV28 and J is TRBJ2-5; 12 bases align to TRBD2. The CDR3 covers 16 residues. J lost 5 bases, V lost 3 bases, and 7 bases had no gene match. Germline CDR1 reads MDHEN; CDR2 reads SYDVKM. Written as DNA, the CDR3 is TGTGCCAGCAGTTTTGCTAGCGGGAGGGCCGGGGAGACCCAGTACTTC. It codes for CASSFASGRAGETQYF.

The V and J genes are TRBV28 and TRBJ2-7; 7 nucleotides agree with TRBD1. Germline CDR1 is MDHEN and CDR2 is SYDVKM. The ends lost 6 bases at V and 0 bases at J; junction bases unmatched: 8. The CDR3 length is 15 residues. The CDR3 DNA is TGTGCCAGCAGGGCCACGGGACAGAGCTCCTACGAGCAGTACTTC. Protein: CASRATGQSSYEQYF.

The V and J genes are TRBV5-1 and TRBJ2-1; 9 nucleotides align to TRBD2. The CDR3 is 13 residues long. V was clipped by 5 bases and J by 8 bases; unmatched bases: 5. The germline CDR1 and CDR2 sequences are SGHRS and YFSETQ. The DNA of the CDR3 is TGCGCCAGCAGAGGGGGACTAGCCCATGAGCAGTTCTTC. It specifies CASRGGLAHEQFF.